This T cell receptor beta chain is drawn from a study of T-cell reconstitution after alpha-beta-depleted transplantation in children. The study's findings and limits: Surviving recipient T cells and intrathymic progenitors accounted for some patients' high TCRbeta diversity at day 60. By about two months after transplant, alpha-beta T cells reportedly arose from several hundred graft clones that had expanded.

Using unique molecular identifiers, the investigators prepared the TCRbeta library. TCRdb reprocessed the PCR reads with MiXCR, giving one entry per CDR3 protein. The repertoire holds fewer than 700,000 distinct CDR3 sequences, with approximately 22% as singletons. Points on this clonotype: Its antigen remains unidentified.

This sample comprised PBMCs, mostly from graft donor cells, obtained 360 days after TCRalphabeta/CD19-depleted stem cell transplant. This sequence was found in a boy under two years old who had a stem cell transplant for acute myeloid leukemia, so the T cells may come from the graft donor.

The CDR3 sequence is CATSDHGTNTGELFF. Written as DNA, the CDR3 is TGTGCCACCAGTGATCACGGTACGAACACCGGGGAGCTGTTTTTT. The genes are TRBV24-1 and TRBJ2-2; no firm D call. The CDR3 runs 15 residues. Trimming left V 3 bases short and J 0 bases short, with 7 bases between. Per germline, CDR1 KGHDR and CDR2 SFDVKD.